This TCR beta chain derives from a study of blood T cells in healthy people across ages. This clonotype was counted only a few times. CDR3 size: 13 residues. V was clipped by 6 bases and J by 4 bases; unmatched bases: 8. Germline lookup yields CDR1 DFQATT and CDR2 SNEGSKA (reference sequence). Together with a sample-barcoded 5' primer, a J-beta primer mix was included in a second PCR lasting about 6 to 11 cycles. TCRdb reanalysed the 5' RACE reads using MiXCR and keeps one entry per CDR3 protein. The table shows 1.5 million to 1.9 million distinct CDR3 sequences, with around 40% occurring only once. The clonotype comes from a woman younger than 30 in good health. The rearrangement joins TRBV20-1 to TRBJ1-2; 7 nucleotides align to TRBD1. The sequenced material came from blood. In DNA form, the CDR3 reads TGCAGTGCGACGCCGGGACAGATCTATGGCTACACCTTC. This gives the protein CSATPGQIYGYTF.